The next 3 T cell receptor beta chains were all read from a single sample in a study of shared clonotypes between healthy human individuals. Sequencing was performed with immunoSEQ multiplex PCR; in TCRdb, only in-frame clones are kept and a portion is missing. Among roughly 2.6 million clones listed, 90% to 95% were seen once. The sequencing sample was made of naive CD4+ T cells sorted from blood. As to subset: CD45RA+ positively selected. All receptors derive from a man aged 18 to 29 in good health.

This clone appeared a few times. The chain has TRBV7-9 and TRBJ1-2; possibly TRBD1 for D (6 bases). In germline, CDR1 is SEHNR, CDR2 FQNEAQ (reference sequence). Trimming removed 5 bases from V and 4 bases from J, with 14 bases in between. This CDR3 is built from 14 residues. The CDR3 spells CASSGNRDRYGYTF. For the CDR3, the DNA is TGTGCCAGCAGCGGGAACAGGGACCGCTATGGCTACACCTTC.

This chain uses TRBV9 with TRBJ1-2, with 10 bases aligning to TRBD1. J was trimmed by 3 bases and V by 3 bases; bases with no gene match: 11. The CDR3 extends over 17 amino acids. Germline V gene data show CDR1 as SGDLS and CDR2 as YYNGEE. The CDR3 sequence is CASSEPGQGRVDYGYTF. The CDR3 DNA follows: TGTGCCAGCAGCGAACCGGGACAGGGGAGGGTCGACTATGGCTACACCTTC.

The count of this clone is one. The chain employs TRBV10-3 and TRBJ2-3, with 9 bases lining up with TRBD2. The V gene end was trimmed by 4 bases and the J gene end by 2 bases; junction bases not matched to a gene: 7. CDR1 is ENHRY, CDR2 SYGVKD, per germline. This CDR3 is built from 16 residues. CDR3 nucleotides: TGTGCCATCAGTGTGGTAGCGGGGGCCCTCACAGATACGCAGTATTTT. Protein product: CAISVVAGALTDTQYF.